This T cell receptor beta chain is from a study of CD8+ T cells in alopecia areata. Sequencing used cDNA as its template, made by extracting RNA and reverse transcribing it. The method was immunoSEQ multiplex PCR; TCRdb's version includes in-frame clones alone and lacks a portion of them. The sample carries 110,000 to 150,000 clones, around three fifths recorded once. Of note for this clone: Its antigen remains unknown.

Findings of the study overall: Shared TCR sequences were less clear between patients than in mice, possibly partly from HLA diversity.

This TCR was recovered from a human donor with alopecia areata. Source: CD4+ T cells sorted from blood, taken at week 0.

CDR3 in DNA: TGTGCCAGCAGCCTCTCAGGGGGCAGCGCTGAAGCTTTCTTT. This translates into CASSLSGGSAEAFF. The chain links TRBV7-9 to TRBJ1-1, with 8 bases matching TRBD1. CDR1 and CDR2 from the germline V gene are SEHNR and FQNEAQ (reference sequence). J lost 6 bases, V lost 5 bases, and 8 bases had no gene match. The CDR3 is 14 residues long. Full variable domain (outside the CDR3, taken from reference TRBV7-9 and TRBJ1-1): DTGVSQNPRHKITKRGQNVTFRCDPISEHNRLYWYRQTLGQGPEFLTYFQNEAQLEKSRLLSDRFSAERPKGSFSTLEIQRTEQGDSAMYLCASSLSGGSAEAFFGQGTRLTVV.